This T cell receptor (beta chain) was documented in a study of T cells in Graves' hyperthyroidism and ophthalmopathy. Study-level points and caveats: Blood samples included most of the expanded thyroid clonotypes exceeding 0.001. The model identified upcoming ophthalmopathy a median roughly 6.5 months ahead of onset.

Stability of Graves' hyperthyroidism was defined as absent ophthalmopathy progression within 18 months. Clinical symptoms, serum thyroxine, TRAb, thyroid ultrasound and orbital computed tomography established diagnosis. Authors of the study amplified TCR beta CDR3 regions from RNA transcripts. The HTBI primer set served for first-round RT-PCR of the TCR CDR3. TCRdb reprocessed the multiplex PCR reads via MiXCR and lists one record per CDR3 protein. The repertoire has about 540,000 distinct CDR3 sequences, under 60% of them found once; the top ten carry around 7.7%. CDR1 SQVTM and CDR2 ANQGSEA come from the germline V gene. CDR3 length: 13 residues. The trim removed 6 bases at V and 4 bases at J, leaving 6 bases unmatched. A remark on this clonotype: Antigen unknown.

The sequence derives from a woman aged 18-29 years with Graves' hyperthyroidism. The rearrangement uses TRBV29-1 and TRBJ1-1, with TRBD1 matching 9 bases. The sample was peripheral blood or thyroid tissue (not recorded which). CDR3 region: CSVGTGISTEAFF. DNA for the CDR3: TGCAGCGTGGGGACAGGGATAAGCACTGAAGCTTTCTTT.